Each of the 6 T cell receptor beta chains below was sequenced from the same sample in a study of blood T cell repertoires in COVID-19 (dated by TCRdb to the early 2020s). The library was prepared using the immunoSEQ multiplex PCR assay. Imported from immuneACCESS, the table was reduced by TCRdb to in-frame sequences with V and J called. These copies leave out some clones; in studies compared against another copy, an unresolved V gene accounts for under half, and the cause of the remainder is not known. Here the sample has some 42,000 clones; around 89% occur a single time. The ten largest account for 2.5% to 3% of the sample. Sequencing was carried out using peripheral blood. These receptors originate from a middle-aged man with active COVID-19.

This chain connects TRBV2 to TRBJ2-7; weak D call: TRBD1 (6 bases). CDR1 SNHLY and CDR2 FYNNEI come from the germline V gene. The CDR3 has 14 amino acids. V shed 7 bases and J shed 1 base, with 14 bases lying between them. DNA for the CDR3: TGTGCCAGCAACACGGACAGCCATTCCTACGAGCAGTACTTC. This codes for CASNTDSHSYEQYF.

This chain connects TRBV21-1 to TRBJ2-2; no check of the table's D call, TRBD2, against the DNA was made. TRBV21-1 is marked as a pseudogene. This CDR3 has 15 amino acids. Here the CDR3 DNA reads TGTGCCAGCAGCAGCCTATCAGAGGACTCCGGGGAGCTGTTTTTT. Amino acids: CASSSLSEDSGELFF.

Here the CDR3 reads CASSYRRTGRPQPQHF. CDR3 DNA: TGTGCCAGTAGTTACAGACGGACAGGGAGGCCCCAGCCCCAGCATTTT. The chain recombines TRBV19 with TRBJ1-5, with 8 bases aligning to TRBD1. CDR1 is LNHDA and CDR2 is SQIVND in the germline V gene (reference sequence). Unmatched junction bases numbered 13, after V lost 5 bases and J lost 7 bases. This CDR3 spans 16 amino acids.

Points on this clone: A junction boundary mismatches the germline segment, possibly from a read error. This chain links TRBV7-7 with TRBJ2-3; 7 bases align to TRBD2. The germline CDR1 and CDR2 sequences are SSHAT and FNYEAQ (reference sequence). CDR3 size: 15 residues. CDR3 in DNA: TGTGCTAGCAGCGACTCAGCGGGGATCACAGATACGCAGTATTTT. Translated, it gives CASSDSAGITDTQYF.

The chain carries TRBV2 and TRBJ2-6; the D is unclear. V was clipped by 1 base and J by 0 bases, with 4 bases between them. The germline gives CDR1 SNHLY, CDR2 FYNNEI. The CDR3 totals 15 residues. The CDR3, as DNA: TGTGCCAGCAGTGAAGACTTCTCTGGGGCCAACGTCCTGACTTTC. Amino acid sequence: CASSEDFSGANVLTF.

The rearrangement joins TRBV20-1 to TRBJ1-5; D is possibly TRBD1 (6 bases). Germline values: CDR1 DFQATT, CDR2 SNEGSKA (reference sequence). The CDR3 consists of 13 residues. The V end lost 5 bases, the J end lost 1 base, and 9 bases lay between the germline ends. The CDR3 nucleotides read TGCAGTGCTCGTGGACAGAGCAATCAGCCCCAGCATTTT. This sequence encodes CSARGQSNQPQHF.